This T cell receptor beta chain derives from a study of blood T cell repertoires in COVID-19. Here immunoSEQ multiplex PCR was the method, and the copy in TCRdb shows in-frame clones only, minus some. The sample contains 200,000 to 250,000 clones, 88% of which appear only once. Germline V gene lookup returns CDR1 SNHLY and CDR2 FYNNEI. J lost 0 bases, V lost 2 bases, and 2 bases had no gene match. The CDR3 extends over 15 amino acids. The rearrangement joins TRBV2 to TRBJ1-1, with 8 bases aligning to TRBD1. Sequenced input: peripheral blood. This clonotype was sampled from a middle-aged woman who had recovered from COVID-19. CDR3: CASSETGGMNTEAFF. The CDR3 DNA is TGTGCCAGCAGTGAAACAGGGGGGATGAACACTGAAGCTTTCTTT.